This T cell receptor beta chain was captured by sequencing in a study of T cell repertoires in cytomegalovirus infection (dated by TCRdb to between 2018 and 2020). In terms of the full investigation: Donor HLA type was relevant to the analysis, as public TCR beta signatures indicated carriage of CMV infection together with the matching HLA type. Paper-wide results and their limitations: In the ex vivo response, HLA-C-restricted CMV-specific TCR beta clonotypes were dominant, and in two of eight donors the single most frequent clonotype came from this HLA-C-restricted group. Cumulative frequency of public TCR beta family members discriminated carriers of CMV infection plus the relevant HLA type in this cohort and an independent 352-donor cohort.

As to this clonotype: The specificity of this receptor is unknown. No base quality information exists; no much larger clone differs at one position.

The sequencing machine was an Illumina HiSeq 1500. TCRdb itself trimmed the public reads at Q25 with fastp, ran MiXCR and retained productive beta chains. Each record represents a unique CDR3 protein, reported with the most common genes and DNA among its rows. The sample yields roughly 130,000 distinct CDR3 sequences; roughly 25% were counted once. Clones ranked in the top ten supply roughly 33% of the sample. V gives up 9 bases and J gives up 2 bases, and the segment between their germline ends measures 6 bases. Taken from cysteine to phenylalanine, the CDR3 has 11 residues. This entry keeps only the CDR3 DNA: 33 bases, framed from base 1. CDR1 and CDR2, looked up from the germline V gene, are KGHDR and SFDVKD.

The clonotype was recovered from a human donor in good health (CMV status not recorded). Some clones in this sample may be carry-over from other donors' samples. The source material was PBMCs, sequenced either directly or after in vitro stimulation (not recorded which). The chain is encoded by TRBV24-1 joined to TRBJ2-5; the D gene assignment is ambiguous. The CDR3: CATGLQETQYF. The nucleotides read TGTGCCACCGGCCTACAAGAGACCCAGTACTTC.